The sequence of this T cell receptor beta chain was determined in a study of cytomegalovirus exposure and HLA in healthy donors. The PCR employed 60 Vbeta primers together with 13 Jbeta primers. TCRdb's copy holds only in-frame clones and misses some; the assay was immunoSEQ multiplex PCR. The sample has approximately 53,000 clones; 55% to 85% are singletons. This CDR3 has 14 amino acids. The V gene end was trimmed by 10 bases and the J gene end by 5 bases; junction bases not matched to a gene: 9. Germline CDR1 is MNHEY and CDR2 is SMNVEV (reference sequence). This rearrangement joins TRBV27 to TRBJ1-2, with TRBD1 matching 11 bases. What was sequenced was PBMCs. This sequence originates from a woman aged 45-60 years in good health and CMV-seronegative. CDR3 loop: CATQSWDRGYGYTF. The DNA of the CDR3 is TGTGCCACTCAGTCCTGGGACAGGGGGTATGGCTACACCTTC.